The entry below describes one TCR beta chain. The antigen is not known. Unmatched junction bases numbered 8, after V lost 0 bases and J lost 3 bases. The CDR3 is 17 amino acids. CDR1 is MNHEY and CDR2 is SMNVEV in the germline V gene (reference sequence). The data are from a study of cytomegalovirus exposure and HLA in healthy donors. Study findings and constraints: DRB1 had the most TCR associations and HLA-C the fewest, a later analysis found, with rates varying by HLA locus.

In the PCR, 60 Vbeta and 13 Jbeta primers were used. Authors' processing steps: About 11 million of the 60 million to 90 million unique TCR beta chains counted in a later analysis were shared. The data were produced by immunoSEQ multiplex PCR, yet TCRdb's version contains in-frame clones alone and is incomplete. Clonal size and the V and J genes are those of that table, whereas D and trimming came from the DNA. This sample carries over 200,000 clones, 80% to 90% of them seen once, and the ten largest clones take roughly 1%. This chain joins TRBV27 and TRBJ2-1; 7 nucleotides agree with TRBD2. The sample comprised PBMCs. The clonotype comes from a woman aged 18 to 35 in good health and CMV-seronegative. CDR3 amino acids: CASSLSSAGWIYNEQFF. The CDR3 DNA reads as TGTGCCAGCAGTTTATCGTCAGCGGGGTGGATCTACAATGAGCAGTTCTTC.